These 18 T cell receptor beta chains originate from one sample sequenced in a study of T cell responses to AZD1222 COVID-19 vaccine. Here immunoSEQ multiplex PCR was the method, and the copy in TCRdb shows in-frame clones only, minus some. The table lists some 150,000 clones, roughly 91% of them singletons. The input for sequencing was peripheral blood, taken on day 0 of AZD1222 vaccination. All receptors derive from an adult in good health.

The J gene is TRBJ2-7, the V gene TRBV5-1; D is perhaps TRBD1 (6 bases). The CDR3 has 18 amino acids. Trimming took off 0 bases at V and 0 bases at J, with 19 bases between the two ends. Per germline, CDR1 SGHRS and CDR2 YFSETQ. CDR3 protein: CASSLVPTGTRSSYEQYF. As DNA, the CDR3 is TGCGCCAGCAGCTTGGTGCCGACAGGCACAAGGAGCTCCTACGAGCAGTACTTC.

The chain uses TRBV5-1 and TRBJ2-2; D remains ambiguous. Germline loops: CDR1 SGHRS, CDR2 YFSETQ. Trimming stripped 1 base from V and 7 bases from J, with 14 bases between. The CDR3 has 15 amino acids. The CDR3 loop is CASSLTPGVVGELFF. The CDR3 DNA follows: TGCGCCAGCAGCTTGACTCCAGGAGTCGTCGGGGAGCTGTTTTTT.

The chain employs TRBV4-1 and TRBJ1-1; D is unclear. The CDR3 has 11 amino acids. Germline V lookup: CDR1 MGHRA, CDR2 YSYEKL. Trimming stripped 6 bases from V and 3 bases from J, with 5 bases between. CDR3 residues: CASRRDTEAFF. The DNA of the CDR3 is TGCGCCAGCAGACGGGACACTGAAGCTTTCTTT.

The rearrangement joins TRBV3-1 (or the pseudogene TRBV3-2) to TRBJ1-1; D unresolved. V gave up 0 bases and J gave up 4 bases, with 6 bases separating them. The CDR3 contains 13 residues. Germline V gene data show CDR1 as LGHDT and CDR2 as YNNKEL (reference sequence). The DNA for the CDR3 is TGTGCCAGCAGCCAAGATTCCACCACTGAAGCTTTCTTT. This codes for CASSQDSTTEAFF.

This chain joins TRBV5-8 and TRBJ2-4, with TRBD1 as a possible D gene (5 bases). Germline CDR1 reads SGHTS; CDR2 reads YDEGEE. Trimming pared 0 bases from V and 0 bases from J, leaving 10 bases between. The CDR3 contains 16 residues. CDR3 loop: CASSLDRTLAKNIQYF. The DNA for the CDR3 is TGTGCCAGCAGCTTGGACAGGACATTAGCCAAAAACATTCAGTACTTC.

The gene calls are TRBV27 and TRBJ1-5; TRBD1 matches 9 bases. In germline, CDR1 is MNHEY, CDR2 SMNVEV (reference sequence). This CDR3 has 15 amino acids. J was trimmed by 2 bases and V by 5 bases; bases with no gene match: 4. In nucleotides, the CDR3 is TGTGCCAGCAGTCGGACAGGGGTTGGCAATCAGCCCCAGCATTTT. It yields the protein CASSRTGVGNQPQHF.

J is TRBJ2-2 and V is TRBV9; D not certain. Trimming stripped 0 bases from V and 0 bases from J, with 6 bases between. CDR3 size: 15 residues. Germline loops: CDR1 SGDLS, CDR2 YYNGEE. This chain's CDR3 is CASSVVASNTGELFF. The CDR3 DNA reads as TGTGCCAGCAGCGTAGTAGCTTCGAACACCGGGGAGCTGTTTTTT.

The V call is TRBV27, the J call TRBJ2-7, with TRBD2 matching 11 bases. Germline-derived CDR1 and CDR2 are MNHEY and SMNVEV (reference sequence). This CDR3 region has 14 residues. V trimming: 10 bases; J trimming: 0 bases; junction bases outside the gene matches: 5. CDR3 residues: CATGTSGTSYEQYF. In DNA form, the CDR3 reads TGTGCCACCGGGACTAGCGGTACCTCCTACGAGCAGTACTTC.

The genes are TRBV6-5 and TRBJ1-3; D is unclear. The V and J ends lost 2 bases and 0 bases respectively, with 5 bases between them. The CDR3 has 14 residues. CDR1 and CDR2 (germline): MNHEY, SVGAGI. CDR3 nucleotides: TGTGCCAGCAGTTACGGGATCTCTGGAAACACCATATATTTT. Its translation is CASSYGISGNTIYF.

This clone was picked up one time. V and J are TRBV9 and TRBJ1-2; D remains unclear. With 0 bases removed from V and 0 bases from J, the gap between germline ends came to 6 bases. The germline V gene has CDR1 SGDLS and CDR2 YYNGEE. The CDR3 runs 14 residues. DNA for the CDR3: TGTGCCAGCAGCGTAGGTACCTCTAACTATGGCTACACCTTC. Its protein is CASSVGTSNYGYTF. Supplemented by reference TRBV9 and TRBJ1-2, the full variable domain reads DSGVTQTPKHLITATGQRVTLRCSPRSGDLSVYWYQQSLDQGLQFLIQYYNGEERAKGNILERFSAQQFPDLHSELNLSSLELGDSALYFCASSVGTSNYGYTFGSGTRLTVV.

The J gene is TRBJ1-4, the V gene TRBV5-1; D is possibly TRBD1 (6 bases). Trimming pared 2 bases from V and 6 bases from J, leaving 14 bases between. CDR1 and CDR2 from the germline V gene are SGHRS and YFSETQ. The CDR3 spans 15 residues. As DNA, the CDR3 is TGCGCCAGCAGCTTCGGGGGGGCAGGCGATGAAAAACTGTTTTTT. Protein sequence: CASSFGGAGDEKLFF.

The genes are TRBV5-1 and TRBJ1-5; possible D gene TRBD1, 6 bases. Germline V lookup: CDR1 SGHRS, CDR2 YFSETQ. Trimming cost V 0 bases and J 4 bases, with 11 bases left between them. The CDR3 length is 15 residues. The CDR3 spells CASSLGGGSNQPQHF. The DNA of the CDR3 is TGCGCCAGCAGCTTGGGAGGGGGGTCGAATCAGCCCCAGCATTTT.

This chain connects TRBV3-1 (or the pseudogene TRBV3-2) to TRBJ2-1; D is ambiguous. The CDR3 is 14 amino acids. Trimming removed 1 base at V and 10 bases at J, with 14 bases between. Germline V CDR1 and CDR2: LGHDT, YNNKEL (reference sequence). As DNA, the CDR3 is TGTGCCAGCAGCCAAGTTACCCCTACCGGAGAGCAGTTCTTC. It yields the protein CASSQVTPTGEQFF.

CDR3 bases: TGCAGCGCCGGGACTAGCTACAATGAGCAGTTCTTC. Protein product: CSAGTSYNEQFF. The chain employs TRBV29-1 and TRBJ2-1; 8 nucleotides align to TRBD2. Unmatched junction bases numbered 2, after V lost 7 bases and J lost 3 bases. The CDR3 extends over 12 amino acids. CDR1 is SQVTM, CDR2 ANQGSEA, per germline.

The chain links TRBV15 to TRBJ2-4; D is unclear. Looked up from germline, CDR1 is LNHNV and CDR2 is YYDKDF (reference sequence). The ends were cut back, 5 bases at V and 3 bases at J, with 5 bases in the middle. The CDR3 is made up of 12 amino acids. CDR3 coding DNA: TGTGCCACCAGCTCCCTCAAAAACATTCAGTACTTC. As protein: CATSSLKNIQYF.

The CDR3 nucleotides are TGTGCCAGCAGCCAAACCGGGACAGTAGGGGAAAAACTGTTTTTT. Its translation: CASSQTGTVGEKLFF. J is TRBJ1-4 and V is TRBV3-1 (or the pseudogene TRBV3-2); TRBD1 agrees at 7 bases. There are 15 residues in the CDR3. The V gene's germline CDR1 is LGHDT and CDR2 YNNKEL (reference sequence). V shed 2 bases and J 8 bases; nucleotides not matched to a gene: 8.

This clone appeared a single time. The chain employs TRBV2 and TRBJ2-1; TRBD1 might be the D (7 bases). The V end was cut by 7 bases, the J end by 7 bases, with 23 bases between. This CDR3 spans 16 amino acids. Looked up from germline, CDR1 is SNHLY and CDR2 is FYNNEI. The CDR3 sequence: CASTRRDSPVGNEQFF. The DNA of the CDR3 is TGTGCCAGCACTAGGAGGGACAGCCCGGTGGGGAATGAGCAGTTCTTC.

CDR3 nucleotides: TGCGCCAGCAGCTTGGATGCCGTTCGAGCCAAAAACATTCAGTACTTC. Encoded protein: CASSLDAVRAKNIQYF. The chain couples TRBV5-1 to TRBJ2-4; no clear D. The CDR3 is 16 residues long. V lost 0 bases and J lost 0, with 10 bases in between. Germline CDR1 is SGHRS and CDR2 is YFSETQ.